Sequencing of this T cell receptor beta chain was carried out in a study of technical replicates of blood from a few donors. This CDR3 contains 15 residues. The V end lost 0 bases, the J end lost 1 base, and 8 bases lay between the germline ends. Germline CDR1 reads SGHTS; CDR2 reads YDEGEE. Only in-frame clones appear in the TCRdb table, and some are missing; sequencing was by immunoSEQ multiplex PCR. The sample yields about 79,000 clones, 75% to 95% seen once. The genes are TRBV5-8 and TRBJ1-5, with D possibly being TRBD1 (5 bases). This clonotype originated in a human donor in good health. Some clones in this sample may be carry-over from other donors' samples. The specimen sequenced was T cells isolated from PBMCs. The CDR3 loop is CASSLGQGSNQPQHF. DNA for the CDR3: TGTGCCAGCAGCTTGGGGCAGGGCAGCAATCAGCCCCAGCATTTT. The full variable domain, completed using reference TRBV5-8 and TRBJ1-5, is EAGVTQSPTHLIKTRGQQATLRCSPISGHTSVYWYQQALGLGLQFLLWYDEGEERNRGNFPPRFSGRQFPNYSSELNVNALELEDSALYLCASSLGQGSNQPQHFGDGTRLSIL.